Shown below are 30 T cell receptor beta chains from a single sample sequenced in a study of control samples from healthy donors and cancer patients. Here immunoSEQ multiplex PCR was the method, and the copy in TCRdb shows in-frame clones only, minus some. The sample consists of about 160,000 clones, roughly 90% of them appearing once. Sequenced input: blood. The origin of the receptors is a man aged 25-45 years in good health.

The CDR3 region has the DNA TGTGCCAGCAGTGGCCGGACAAATTCACCCCTCCACTTT. Translated: CASSGRTNSPLHF. The chain employs TRBV25-1 and TRBJ1-6, with D tentatively TRBD1 (5 bases). Per the germline V gene, CDR1 is MGHDK and CDR2 is SYGVNS. The V and J ends lost 4 bases and 7 bases respectively, with 8 bases between them. The CDR3 is made up of 13 amino acids.

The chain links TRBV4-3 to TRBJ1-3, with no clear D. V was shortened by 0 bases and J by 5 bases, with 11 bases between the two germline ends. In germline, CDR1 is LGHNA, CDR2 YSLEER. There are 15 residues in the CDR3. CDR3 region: CASSQDPGGRNTIYF. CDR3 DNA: TGCGCCAGCAGCCAAGATCCAGGAGGTAGAAACACCATATATTTT.

DNA for the CDR3: TGTGCCAGCAGGACGGGATCAGAAGGAAAACTGTTTTTT. Protein product: CASRTGSEGKLFF. The chain uses TRBV2 and TRBJ1-4; D is unresolved. Germline CDR1 SNHLY, CDR2 FYNNEI. This CDR3 region has 13 residues. Trimming took off 6 bases at V and 10 bases at J, with 15 bases between the two ends.

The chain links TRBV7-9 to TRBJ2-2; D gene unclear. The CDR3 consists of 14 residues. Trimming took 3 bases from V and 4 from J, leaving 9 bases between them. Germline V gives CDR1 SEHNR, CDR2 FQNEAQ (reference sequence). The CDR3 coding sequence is TGTGCCAGCAGCTTCCCTCAGCTCACCGGGGAGCTGTTTTTT. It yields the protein CASSFPQLTGELFF.

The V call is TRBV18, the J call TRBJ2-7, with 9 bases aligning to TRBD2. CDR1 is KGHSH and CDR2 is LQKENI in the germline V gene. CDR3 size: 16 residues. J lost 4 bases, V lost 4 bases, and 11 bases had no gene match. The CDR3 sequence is CASSQPGLAGSYEQYF. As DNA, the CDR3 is TGTGCCAGCTCACAGCCGGGACTAGCCGGTTCGTACGAGCAGTACTTC.

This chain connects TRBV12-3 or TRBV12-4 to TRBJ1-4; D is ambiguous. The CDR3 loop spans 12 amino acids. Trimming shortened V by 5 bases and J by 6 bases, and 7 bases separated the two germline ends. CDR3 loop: CASSQEHEKLFF. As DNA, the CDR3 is TGTGCCAGCAGTCAGGAACATGAAAAACTGTTTTTT.

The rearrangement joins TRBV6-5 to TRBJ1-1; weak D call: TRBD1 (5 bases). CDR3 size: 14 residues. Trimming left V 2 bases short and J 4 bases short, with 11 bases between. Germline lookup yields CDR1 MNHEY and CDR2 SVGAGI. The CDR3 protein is CASSYRGVGTEAFF. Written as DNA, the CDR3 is TGTGCCAGCAGTTACAGGGGCGTTGGCACTGAAGCTTTCTTT.

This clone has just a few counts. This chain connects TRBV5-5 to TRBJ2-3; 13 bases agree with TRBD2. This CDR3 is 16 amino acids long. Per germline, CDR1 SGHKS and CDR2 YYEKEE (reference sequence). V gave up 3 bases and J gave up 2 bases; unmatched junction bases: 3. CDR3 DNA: TGTGCCAGCAGCTCAGGACTAGCGGGGGCCACAGATACGCAGTATTTT. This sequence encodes CASSSGLAGATDTQYF.

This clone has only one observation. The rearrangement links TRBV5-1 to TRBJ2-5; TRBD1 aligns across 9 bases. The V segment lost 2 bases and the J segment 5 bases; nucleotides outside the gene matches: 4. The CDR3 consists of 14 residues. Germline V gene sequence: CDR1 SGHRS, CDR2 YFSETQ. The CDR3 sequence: CASSFTGGRETQYF. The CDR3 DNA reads TGCGCCAGCAGCTTCACAGGGGGCCGGGAGACCCAGTACTTC.

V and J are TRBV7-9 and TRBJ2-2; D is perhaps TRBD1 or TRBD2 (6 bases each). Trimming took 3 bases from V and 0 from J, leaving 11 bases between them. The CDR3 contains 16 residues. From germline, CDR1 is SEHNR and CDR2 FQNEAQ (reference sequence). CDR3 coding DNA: TGTGCCAGCAGCTTCGGGAGACAGGCGAACACCGGGGAGCTGTTTTTT. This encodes CASSFGRQANTGELFF.

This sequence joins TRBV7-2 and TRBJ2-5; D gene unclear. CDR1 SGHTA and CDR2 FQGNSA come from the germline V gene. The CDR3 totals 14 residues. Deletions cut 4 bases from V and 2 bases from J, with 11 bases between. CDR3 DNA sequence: TGTGCCAGCAGCTACTCTTGGAATCAAGAGACCCAGTACTTC. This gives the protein CASSYSWNQETQYF.

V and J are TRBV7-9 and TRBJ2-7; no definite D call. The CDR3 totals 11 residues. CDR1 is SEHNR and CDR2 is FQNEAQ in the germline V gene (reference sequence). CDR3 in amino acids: CAAGFAYEQYF. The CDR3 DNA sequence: TGTGCAGCTGGGTTCGCCTACGAGCAGTACTTC.

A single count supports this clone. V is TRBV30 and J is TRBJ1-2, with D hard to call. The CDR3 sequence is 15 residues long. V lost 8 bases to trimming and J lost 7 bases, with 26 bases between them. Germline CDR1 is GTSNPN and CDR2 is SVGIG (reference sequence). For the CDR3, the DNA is TGTGCCGCCATGTCGAGTGGTAATCACGTCGGTGGCTACACCTTC. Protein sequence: CAAMSSGNHVGGYTF.

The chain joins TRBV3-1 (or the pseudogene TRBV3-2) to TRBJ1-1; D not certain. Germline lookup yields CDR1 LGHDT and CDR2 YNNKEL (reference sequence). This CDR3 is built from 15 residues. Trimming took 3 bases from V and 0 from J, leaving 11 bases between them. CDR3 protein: CASSHRLSVNTEAFF. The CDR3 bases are TGTGCCAGCAGCCACCGTCTCTCTGTGAACACTGAAGCTTTCTTT.

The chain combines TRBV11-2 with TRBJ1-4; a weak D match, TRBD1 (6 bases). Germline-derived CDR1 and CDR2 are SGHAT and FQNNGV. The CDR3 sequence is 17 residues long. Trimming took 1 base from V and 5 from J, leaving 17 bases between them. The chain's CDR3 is CASSLAFRDTLNEKLFF. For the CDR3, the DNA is TGTGCCAGCAGCTTAGCTTTCCGGGACACCCTAAATGAAAAACTGTTTTTT.

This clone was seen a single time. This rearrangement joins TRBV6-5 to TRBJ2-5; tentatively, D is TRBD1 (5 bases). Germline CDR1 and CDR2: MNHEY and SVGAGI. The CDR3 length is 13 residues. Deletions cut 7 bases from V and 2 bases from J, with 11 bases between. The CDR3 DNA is TGTGCCAGCACTATGGACACACAAGAGACCCAGTACTTC. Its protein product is CASTMDTQETQYF.

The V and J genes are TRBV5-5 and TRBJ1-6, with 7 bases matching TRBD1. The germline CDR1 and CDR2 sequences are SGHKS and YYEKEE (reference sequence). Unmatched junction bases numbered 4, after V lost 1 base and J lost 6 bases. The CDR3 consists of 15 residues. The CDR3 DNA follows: TGTGCCAGCAGCTTGACAGGGGAGAGTAATTCACCCCTCCACTTT. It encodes CASSLTGESNSPLHF.

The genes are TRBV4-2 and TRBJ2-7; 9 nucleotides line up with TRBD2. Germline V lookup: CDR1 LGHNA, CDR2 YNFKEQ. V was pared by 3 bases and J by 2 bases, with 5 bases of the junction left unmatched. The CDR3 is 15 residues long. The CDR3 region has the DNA TGTGCCAGCAGCCACTCCGGGACTAGCCCCTACGAGCAGTACTTC. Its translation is CASSHSGTSPYEQYF.

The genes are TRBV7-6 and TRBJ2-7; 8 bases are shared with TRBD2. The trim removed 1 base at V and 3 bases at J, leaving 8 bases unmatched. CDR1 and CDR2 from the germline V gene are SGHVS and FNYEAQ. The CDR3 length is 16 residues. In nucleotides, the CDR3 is TGTGCCAGCAGCTTAGGGGGGACTAGTGGGGACTACGAGCAGTACTTC. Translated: CASSLGGTSGDYEQYF.

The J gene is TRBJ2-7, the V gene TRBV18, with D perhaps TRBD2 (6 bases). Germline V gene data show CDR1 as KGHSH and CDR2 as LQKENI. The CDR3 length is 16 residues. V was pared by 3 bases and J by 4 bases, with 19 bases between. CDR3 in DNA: TGTGCCAGCTCACCGAGTGGGACGGACGGGAGATACGAGCAGTACTTC. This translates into CASSPSGTDGRYEQYF. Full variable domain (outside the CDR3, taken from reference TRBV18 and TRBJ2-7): NAGVMQNPRHLVRRRGQEARLRCSPMKGHSHVYWYRQLPEEGLKFMVYLQKENIIDESGMPKERFSAEFPKEGPSILRIQQVVRGDSAAYFCASSPSGTDGRYEQYFGPGTRLTVT.

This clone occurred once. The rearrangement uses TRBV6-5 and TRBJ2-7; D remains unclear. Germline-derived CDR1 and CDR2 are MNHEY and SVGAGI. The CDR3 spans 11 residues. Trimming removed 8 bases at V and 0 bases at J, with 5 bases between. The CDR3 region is CASVSSYEQYF. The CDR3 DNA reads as TGTGCCAGCGTAAGCTCCTACGAGCAGTACTTC.

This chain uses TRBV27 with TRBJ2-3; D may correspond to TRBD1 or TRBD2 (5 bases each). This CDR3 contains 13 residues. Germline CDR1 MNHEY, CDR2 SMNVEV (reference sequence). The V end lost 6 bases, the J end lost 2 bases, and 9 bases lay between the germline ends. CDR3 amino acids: CASRRGATDTQYF. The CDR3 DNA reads TGTGCCAGCAGGAGAGGGGCCACAGATACGCAGTATTTT.

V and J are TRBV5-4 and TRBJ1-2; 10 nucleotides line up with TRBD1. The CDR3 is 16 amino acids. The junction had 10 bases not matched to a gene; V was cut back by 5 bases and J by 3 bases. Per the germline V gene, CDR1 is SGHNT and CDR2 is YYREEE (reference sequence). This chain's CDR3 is CASRRNWDRGDYGYTF. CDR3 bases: TGTGCCAGCAGACGGAACTGGGACAGGGGTGACTATGGCTACACCTTC.

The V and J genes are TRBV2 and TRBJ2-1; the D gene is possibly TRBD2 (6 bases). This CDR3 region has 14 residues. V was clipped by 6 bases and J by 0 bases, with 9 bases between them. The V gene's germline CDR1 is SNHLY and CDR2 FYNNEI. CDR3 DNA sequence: TGTGCCAGCAGGGGGGGTAACTCCTACAATGAGCAGTTCTTC. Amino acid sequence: CASRGGNSYNEQFF. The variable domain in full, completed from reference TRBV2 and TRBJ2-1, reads EPEVTQTPSHQVTQMGQEVILRCVPISNHLYFYWYRQILGQKVEFLVSFYNNEISEKSEIFDDQFSVERPDGSNFTLKIRSTKLEDSAMYFCASRGGNSYNEQFFGPGTRLTVL.

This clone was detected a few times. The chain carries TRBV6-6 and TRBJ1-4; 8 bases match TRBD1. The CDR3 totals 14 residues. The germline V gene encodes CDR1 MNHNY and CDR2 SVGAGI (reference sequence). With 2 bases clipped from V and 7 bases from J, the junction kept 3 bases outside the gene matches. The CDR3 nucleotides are TGTGCCAGCAGTTACCCCCAGGGGGCTGAAAAACTGTTTTTT. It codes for CASSYPQGAEKLFF.

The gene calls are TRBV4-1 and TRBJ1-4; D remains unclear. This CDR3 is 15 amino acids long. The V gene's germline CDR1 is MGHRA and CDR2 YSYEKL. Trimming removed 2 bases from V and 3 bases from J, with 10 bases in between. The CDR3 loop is CASSQFGQPNEKLFF. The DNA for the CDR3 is TGCGCCAGCAGCCAATTTGGGCAGCCTAATGAAAAACTGTTTTTT.

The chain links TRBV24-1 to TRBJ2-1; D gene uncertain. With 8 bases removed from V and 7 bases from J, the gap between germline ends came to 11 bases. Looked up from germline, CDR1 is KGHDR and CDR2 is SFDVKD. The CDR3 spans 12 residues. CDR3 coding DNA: TGTGCCACCACTGGATATTCGAATGAGCAGTTCTTC. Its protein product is CATTGYSNEQFF.

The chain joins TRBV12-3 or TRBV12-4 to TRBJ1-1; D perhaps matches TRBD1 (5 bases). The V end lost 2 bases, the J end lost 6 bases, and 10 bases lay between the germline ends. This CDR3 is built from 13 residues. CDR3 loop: CASSLRGNAEAFF. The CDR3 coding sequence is TGTGCCAGCAGTTTACGGGGGAATGCTGAAGCTTTCTTT.

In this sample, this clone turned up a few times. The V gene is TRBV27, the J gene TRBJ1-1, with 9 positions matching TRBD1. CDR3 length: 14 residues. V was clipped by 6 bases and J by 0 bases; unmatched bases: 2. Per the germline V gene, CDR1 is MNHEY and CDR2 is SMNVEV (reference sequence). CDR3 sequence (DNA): TGTGCCAGCAGGACAGGGGGGGTGAACACTGAAGCTTTCTTT. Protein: CASRTGGVNTEAFF.

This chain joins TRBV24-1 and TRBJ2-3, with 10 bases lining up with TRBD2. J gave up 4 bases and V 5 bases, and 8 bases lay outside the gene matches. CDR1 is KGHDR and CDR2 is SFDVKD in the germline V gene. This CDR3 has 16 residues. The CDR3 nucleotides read TGTGCCACCAGTGCCGCCACTAGCGGGGTTTCAGATACGCAGTATTTT. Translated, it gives CATSAATSGVSDTQYF.